This TCR beta chain was profiled in a study of T cell responses to AZD1222 COVID-19 vaccine. Overall study findings and caveats: No day 14 peak samples; only post-peak repertoires were characterized. Clonal diversity may have been underestimated in mostly white British donors. Per reports, nearly half of all spike-specific TCRs target regions that are unmutated in variants. Vaccine-related CD4 TCRs covered spike, predominating at 160-218 and 743-854.

The germline gives CDR1 SEHNR, CDR2 FQNEAQ (reference sequence). The CDR3 is made up of 14 amino acids. V was clipped by 3 bases and J by 5 bases; unmatched bases: 3. To note about this clone: Antigen specificity is unknown.

Sequencing was performed with immunoSEQ multiplex PCR; in TCRdb, only in-frame clones are kept and a portion is missing. In the table there are about 110,000 clones, around 90% of which are singletons. The sample here was peripheral blood, taken on day 0 of AZD1222 vaccination. The genes are TRBV7-9 and TRBJ1-4, with 7 bases that match TRBD1. The sequence derives from an adult in good health. In DNA, the CDR3 is TGTGCCAGCAGCTTGGGGACAGTCAATGAAAAACTGTTTTTT. This sequence encodes CASSLGTVNEKLFF.